This TCR beta chain was captured by sequencing in a study of CD8 T cells in ankylosing spondylitis. Study-wide points: Some motif variants were previously reported in reactive arthritis synovial fluid and blood.

TCRdb redid the calling of the 5' RACE reads with MiXCR, one entry per CDR3 protein. This table has around 300,000 distinct CDR3 sequences, over 12% appearing once. This clonotype was picked up a small number of times. Its antigen remains unidentified. This CDR3 region has 15 residues. Germline values: CDR1 SEHNR, CDR2 FQNEAQ (reference sequence). With V trimmed by 5 bases and J by 2 bases, 3 bases remained unmatched. The source of this sequence is a male donor with ankylosing spondylitis or in good health (not recorded which). Input material: blood, either unsorted or a sorted T cell fraction (not recorded which). The rearrangement links TRBV7-9 to TRBJ1-3; 10 bases are a match to TRBD1. CDR3 DNA: TGTGCCAGCAGCCGGACAGGGGGTACTGGAAACACCATATATTTT. This sequence encodes CASSRTGGTGNTIYF.